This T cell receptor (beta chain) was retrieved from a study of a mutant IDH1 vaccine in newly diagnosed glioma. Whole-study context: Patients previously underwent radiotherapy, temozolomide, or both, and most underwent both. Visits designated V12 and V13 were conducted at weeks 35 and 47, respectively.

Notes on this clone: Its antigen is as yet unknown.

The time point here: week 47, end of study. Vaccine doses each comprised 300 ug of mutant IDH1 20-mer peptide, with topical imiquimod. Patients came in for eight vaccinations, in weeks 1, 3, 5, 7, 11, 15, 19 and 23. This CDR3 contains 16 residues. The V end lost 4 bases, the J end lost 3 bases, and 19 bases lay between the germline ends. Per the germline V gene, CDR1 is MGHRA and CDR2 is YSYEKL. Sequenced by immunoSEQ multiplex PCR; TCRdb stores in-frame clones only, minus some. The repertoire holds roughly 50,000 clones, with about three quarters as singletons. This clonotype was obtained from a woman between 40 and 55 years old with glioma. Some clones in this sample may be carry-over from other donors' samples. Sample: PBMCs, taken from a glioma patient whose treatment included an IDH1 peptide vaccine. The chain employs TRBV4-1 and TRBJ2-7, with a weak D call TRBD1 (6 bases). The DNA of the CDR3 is TGCGCCAGCAGCCGCCTAGCCGACAGGCTGAGCTACGAGCAGTACTTC. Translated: CASSRLADRLSYEQYF.